Following are 26 T cell receptor beta chains from one sample sequenced in a study of TIL therapy for anti-PD-1-resistant metastatic lung cancer. Sequencing used immunoSEQ v3. This table comes from immunoSEQ multiplex PCR, and its TCRdb copy is limited to in-frame clones, with some not included. The data contain about 21,000 clones, more than 65% of them singletons. Described time point: pre-treatment sample, taken before nivolumab and TIL therapy. Sequences were derived from blood, sampled at baseline. All receptors derive from a person between 25 and 80 years old with non-small cell lung cancer.

This chain links TRBV10-3 with TRBJ1-2; D is ambiguous. The CDR3 consists of 14 residues. The V and J ends lost 4 bases and 6 bases respectively, with 15 bases between them. The germline gives CDR1 ENHRY, CDR2 SYGVKD. Here the CDR3 reads CAISVTPRVDGYTF. The CDR3 region has the DNA TGTGCCATCAGTGTAACCCCTCGGGTGGATGGCTACACCTTC.

The rearrangement joins TRBV30 to TRBJ1-5; the match to TRBD1 covers 7 bases. V gave up 0 bases and J gave up 8 bases; unmatched junction bases: 4. The CDR3 is made up of 13 amino acids. The germline CDR1 and CDR2 sequences are GTSNPN and SVGIG (reference sequence). In DNA, the CDR3 is TGTGCCTGGAGTGTACAGGGGAGCGAGCCCCAGCATTTT. Its protein is CAWSVQGSEPQHF.

This chain joins TRBV24-1 and TRBJ2-1, with 9 nucleotides matching TRBD1. V was clipped by 4 bases and J by 6 bases; unmatched bases: 6. CDR1 is KGHDR and CDR2 is SFDVKD in the germline V gene. This CDR3 spans 15 amino acids. CDR3 coding DNA: TGTGCCACCAGTGAGGGGGGACAGGGTCCCAATGAGCAGTTCTTC. Its protein is CATSEGGQGPNEQFF.

The chain joins TRBV27 to TRBJ1-5; 10 bases are a match to TRBD1. CDR1 and CDR2 from the germline V gene are MNHEY and SMNVEV (reference sequence). Trimming removed 6 bases from V and 7 bases from J; junction bases left unmatched: 6. CDR3 size: 14 residues. The CDR3 DNA sequence: TGTGCCAGCAGCTGGACAGGGGGATACCAGCCCCAGCATTTT. Translation gives CASSWTGGYQPQHF.

The CDR3 bases are TGTGCCATTCGGGACAGATTGATCTACGAGCAGTACTTC. The encoded protein is CAIRDRLIYEQYF. V and J are TRBV10-3 and TRBJ2-7; 7 bases are shared with TRBD1. The CDR3 has 13 residues. V dropped 9 bases and J dropped 3; count of bases not matched to a gene: 8. Germline CDR1 reads ENHRY; CDR2 reads SYGVKD.

The V and J genes are TRBV19 and TRBJ1-5; 12 nucleotides match TRBD1. The germline gives CDR1 LNHDA, CDR2 SQIVND (reference sequence). J lost 4 bases, V lost 5 bases, and 12 bases had no gene match. The CDR3 sequence is 18 residues long. The CDR3 nucleotides are TGTGCCAGTAGTTCCTTACCGGGACAGGGGGCTGGGAATCAGCCCCAGCATTTT. This codes for CASSSLPGQGAGNQPQHF.

The chain joins TRBV7-2 to TRBJ2-1, with D possibly called TRBD1 or TRBD2 (5 bases each). Germline CDR1 SGHTA, CDR2 FQGNSA. V was cut by 1 base and J by 6 bases, with 13 bases left in between. CDR3 size: 15 residues. CDR3 sequence reads: CASSLVWGPANEQFF. In DNA, the CDR3 is TGTGCCAGCAGCTTAGTATGGGGACCAGCCAATGAGCAGTTCTTC. Based on the CDR3 plus reference TRBV7-2 and TRBJ2-1, the full variable domain is GAGVSQSPSNKVTEKGKDVELRCDPISGHTALYWYRQSLGQGLEFLIYFQGNSAPDKSGLPSDRFSAERTGGSVSTLTIQRTQQEDSAVYLCASSLVWGPANEQFFGPGTRLTVL.

This chain connects TRBV5-6 to TRBJ2-3; tentatively, D is TRBD1 (5 bases). Germline-derived CDR1 and CDR2 are SGHDT and YYEEEE. Trimming removed 2 bases from V and 4 bases from J, with 8 bases in between. The CDR3 consists of 13 residues. CDR3 loop: CASSLQDADTQYF. CDR3 nucleotide sequence: TGTGCCAGCAGCTTACAGGATGCAGATACGCAGTATTTT.

A few counts support this clone. V gene TRBV27 combines with J gene TRBJ1-2; 8 bases align to TRBD1. Germline lookup yields CDR1 MNHEY and CDR2 SMNVEV (reference sequence). J was trimmed by 3 bases and V by 6 bases; bases with no gene match: 3. The CDR3 is made up of 13 amino acids. The CDR3 nucleotides are TGTGCCAGCAGGGAGACAGGGGACTATGGCTACACCTTC. This encodes CASRETGDYGYTF.

This chain links TRBV9 with TRBJ1-4, with 8 nucleotides matching TRBD1. The CDR3 is made up of 16 amino acids. Germline V gene data show CDR1 as SGDLS and CDR2 as YYNGEE. The junction had 12 bases not matched to a gene; V was cut back by 3 bases and J by 8 bases. CDR3 sequence (DNA): TGTGCCAGCAGCGCCGGGGACAGGCCGAACCTGGAAAAACTGTTTTTT. Translated, it gives CASSAGDRPNLEKLFF. Together with reference TRBV9 and TRBJ1-4, the CDR3 gives the full variable domain: DSGVTQTPKHLITATGQRVTLRCSPRSGDLSVYWYQQSLDQGLQFLIQYYNGEERAKGNILERFSAQQFPDLHSELNLSSLELGDSALYFCASSAGDRPNLEKLFFGSGTQLSVL.

The genes are TRBV4-1 and TRBJ1-1; a possible D gene is TRBD1 (5 bases). This CDR3 comprises 16 residues. Between the trimmed V and J ends, which lost 3 bases and 1 base, there was a span of 15 bases. Germline V CDR1 and CDR2: MGHRA, YSYEKL. CDR3 nucleotide sequence: TGCGCCAGCAGCCAGGGCTGGCCAGGACAGAACACTGAAGCTTTCTTT. Amino acid sequence: CASSQGWPGQNTEAFF.

The chain uses TRBV3-1 (or the pseudogene TRBV3-2) and TRBJ2-3; the D call may be TRBD1 or TRBD2 (5 bases each). Germline CDR1 reads LGHDT; CDR2 reads YNNKEL (reference sequence). With 3 bases removed from V and 3 bases from J, the gap between germline ends came to 13 bases. This CDR3 has 15 amino acids. The CDR3 reads CASSQRAGRTDTQYF. CDR3 nucleotides: TGTGCCAGCAGCCAGCGGGCAGGGAGAACAGATACGCAGTATTTT.

The chain links TRBV5-1 to TRBJ2-1; D is ambiguous. CDR3 size: 13 residues. CDR1 and CDR2 from the germline V gene are SGHRS and YFSETQ. Trimming cost V 0 bases and J 2 bases, with 3 bases left between them. The chain's CDR3 is CASSLVPYNEQFF. DNA for the CDR3: TGCGCCAGCAGCTTGGTCCCCTACAATGAGCAGTTCTTC.

The rearrangement uses TRBV6-1 and TRBJ2-3; no definite D call. The CDR3 loop spans 12 amino acids. Trimming stripped 5 bases from V and 6 bases from J, with 9 bases between. CDR1 MNHNS and CDR2 SASEGT come from the germline V gene. The CDR3, as DNA: TGTGCCAGCAGTCCCACCCGCGATACGCAGTATTTT. Translating it yields CASSPTRDTQYF.

The chain recombines TRBV19 with TRBJ2-1; 8 nucleotides match TRBD1. Trimming took 3 bases from V and 6 from J; bases not matched to a gene: 1. The germline CDR1 and CDR2 sequences are LNHDA and SQIVND (reference sequence). The CDR3 consists of 13 residues. As DNA, the CDR3 is TGTGCCAGTAGTATTACAGGGGGCAATGAGCAGTTCTTC. It encodes CASSITGGNEQFF. The full variable domain, with the rest looked up from reference TRBV19 and TRBJ2-1, is DGGITQSPKYLFRKEGQNVTLSCEQNLNHDAMYWYRQDPGQGLRLIYYSQIVNDFQKGDIAEGYSVSREKKESFPLTVTSAQKNPTAFYLCASSITGGNEQFFGPGTRLTVL.

This sequence joins TRBV12-3 or TRBV12-4 and TRBJ1-2; D unresolved. The CDR3 sequence is 13 residues long. Trimming took 6 bases from V and 4 from J, leaving 12 bases between them. This chain's CDR3 is CASSPDGIYGYTF. The DNA for the CDR3 is TGTGCCAGCAGCCCGGACGGGATCTATGGCTACACCTTC.

The genes are TRBV30 and TRBJ2-2; D may be TRBD1 or TRBD2 (6 bases each). CDR3 size: 15 residues. V lost 3 bases to trimming and J lost 8 bases, with 19 bases between them. Germline V gene lookup returns CDR1 GTSNPN and CDR2 SVGIG (reference sequence). CDR3 sequence (DNA): TGTGCCTGGAGCCTAGACAGGACTAATGTTGGGGAGCTGTTTTTT. Its translation is CAWSLDRTNVGELFF.

The V call is TRBV2, the J call TRBJ2-3; D remains ambiguous. The V gene lost 4 bases and the J gene lost 2 bases, with 7 bases spanning the gap. The germline V gene encodes CDR1 SNHLY and CDR2 FYNNEI. This CDR3 is 13 amino acids long. The CDR3 sequence is CASSVSLTDTQYF. CDR3 in DNA: TGTGCCAGCAGTGTGAGCCTCACAGATACGCAGTATTTT. Based on the CDR3 plus reference TRBV2 and TRBJ2-3, the full variable domain is EPEVTQTPSHQVTQMGQEVILRCVPISNHLYFYWYRQILGQKVEFLVSFYNNEISEKSEIFDDQFSVERPDGSNFTLKIRSTKLEDSAMYFCASSVSLTDTQYFGPGTRLTVL.

The V gene is TRBV24-1, the J gene TRBJ2-6; 8 bases align to TRBD1. J lost 8 bases, V lost 4 bases, and 9 bases had no gene match. The CDR3 sequence is 16 residues long. Germline CDR1 and CDR2: KGHDR and SFDVKD. CDR3 loop: CATSETGAPRSNVLTF. Here the CDR3 DNA reads TGTGCCACCAGTGAGACAGGGGCGCCTCGCTCCAACGTCCTGACTTTC.

The chain carries TRBV27 and TRBJ1-2; a possible D gene is TRBD1 (5 bases). CDR1 and CDR2 from the germline V gene are MNHEY and SMNVEV (reference sequence). CDR3 size: 13 residues. Trimming took 3 bases from V and 8 from J, leaving 13 bases between them. The CDR3 loop is CASSLGRRGGYTF. DNA for the CDR3: TGTGCCAGCAGTTTGGGACGGCGCGGGGGCTACACCTTC.

The chain recombines TRBV12-3 or TRBV12-4 with TRBJ1-5, with a weak D call TRBD1 (5 bases). This CDR3 is built from 13 residues. Deletions cut 4 bases from V and 4 bases from J, with 8 bases between. Here the CDR3 reads CASSSGLNQPQHF. In DNA, the CDR3 is TGTGCCAGCAGTTCGGGACTTAATCAGCCCCAGCATTTT.

This clone has just a few counts. This sequence joins TRBV4-1 and TRBJ2-3; possibly TRBD2 for D (6 bases). This CDR3 has 12 amino acids. CDR1 and CDR2 from the germline V gene are MGHRA and YSYEKL. Trimming removed 3 bases from V and 8 bases from J, with 9 bases in between. CDR3: CASSQGEATQYF. DNA for the CDR3: TGCGCCAGCAGCCAGGGGGAGGCTACGCAGTATTTT.

The chain is built from TRBV9 and TRBJ2-5, with unresolved D. Per the germline V gene, CDR1 is SGDLS and CDR2 is YYNGEE. The CDR3 sequence is 13 residues long. The germline V and J ends were trimmed by 1 base and 5 bases, with 9 bases remaining between them. The CDR3 region is CASSVPPVETQYF. The DNA for the CDR3 is TGTGCCAGCAGCGTACCCCCGGTGGAGACCCAGTACTTC.

This rearrangement joins TRBV11-2 to TRBJ2-3; TRBD2 matches 8 bases. V lost 4 bases and J lost 3; bases outside the gene matches: 6. Germline V gene lookup returns CDR1 SGHAT and CDR2 FQNNGV. CDR3 length equals 15 residues. The CDR3 DNA reads as TGTGCCAGCAGCTCCCGGGGGGGAAATACAGATACGCAGTATTTT. This codes for CASSSRGGNTDTQYF.

The chain is built from TRBV3-1 (or the pseudogene TRBV3-2) and TRBJ1-3; possible D gene TRBD1, 6 bases. CDR3 length: 14 residues. Per the germline V gene, CDR1 is LGHDT and CDR2 is YNNKEL (reference sequence). V shed 4 bases and J shed 4 bases, with 11 bases lying between them. The CDR3, as DNA: TGTGCCAGCAGCCGAGCGGGGGGCGGAAACACCATATATTTT. It yields the protein CASSRAGGGNTIYF.

This sequence joins TRBV27 and TRBJ1-4; a possible D gene is TRBD1 (6 bases). The CDR3 runs to 13 residues. V lost 10 bases and J lost 3, with 12 bases in between. The germline gives CDR1 MNHEY, CDR2 SMNVEV (reference sequence). The DNA of the CDR3 is TGTGCCACCAGGGGCGCGGCTAATGAAAAACTGTTTTTT. As protein: CATRGAANEKLFF. The full variable domain, rest sourced from reference TRBV27 and TRBJ1-4, is EAQVTQNPRYLITVTGKKLTVTCSQNMNHEYMSWYRQDPGLGLRQIYYSMNVEVTDKGDVPEGYKVSRKEKRNFPLILESPSPNQTSLYFCATRGAANEKLFFGSGTQLSVL.